Each of the 27 T cell receptor beta chains below was sequenced from the same sample in a study of CD8+CD57+ T cells in acquired aplastic anemia. Genomic DNA provided the template from which TCR beta VDJ and CDR3 profiles were obtained. In TCRdb, the reads were re-called with MiXCR into one record per CDR3 protein. Of over 150,000 distinct CDR3 sequences detected, roughly half appear once; the ten largest clones hold 9.5% to 15%. Whoever was chosen for sequencing had shown CD8+CD57+ cell expansion by flow cytometry. Input material: sorted CD4+, CD8+, or CD8+CD57+ T cells (not recorded which) from PBMCs. Receptor source: a human donor with aplastic anemia.

This chain joins TRBV7-6 and TRBJ2-7; 13 bases match TRBD2. The length of the CDR3 is 16 residues. The germline V gene encodes CDR1 SGHVS and CDR2 FNYEAQ. The V and J ends lost 3 bases and 4 bases, in that order; junction bases with no gene match: 6. CDR3 coding DNA: TGTGCCAGCAGCTTGCAGCGGACTAGCGGGGGTTACGAGCAGTACTTC. This encodes CASSLQRTSGGYEQYF.

The chain is built from TRBV7-3 and TRBJ2-1; TRBD2 matches 10 bases. Looked up from germline, CDR1 is SGHTA and CDR2 is FQGTGA. The CDR3 totals 15 residues. The J segment lost 6 bases and the V segment lost 3 bases, leaving 5 bases of the junction unmatched. This CDR3 reads CASSFLSGGRNEQFF. CDR3 coding DNA: TGTGCCAGCAGCTTTCTTAGCGGGGGGCGCAATGAGCAGTTCTTC.

This clonotype was counted many times. This chain uses TRBV20-1 with TRBJ2-3; 7 bases are a match to TRBD2. V lost 6 bases, J lost 6 bases, and 12 bases stayed unmatched. This CDR3 is built from 14 residues. CDR1 and CDR2 from the germline V gene are DFQATT and SNEGSKA (reference sequence). The CDR3 bases are TGCAGTGCCAATAGGTTGGGGGGGGGGGATACGCAGTATTTT. This translates into CSANRLGGGDTQYF.

This chain uses TRBV2 with TRBJ2-2; D gene unclear. Germline CDR1 SNHLY, CDR2 FYNNEI. The CDR3 is 15 residues long. V was clipped by 5 bases and J by 4 bases, with 14 bases between them. The CDR3 reads CASSPRSDFTGELFF. The CDR3 nucleotides are TGTGCCAGCAGTCCTCGGTCAGACTTCACCGGGGAGCTGTTTTTT.

This clonotype was recorded a few times. The V and J genes are TRBV10-3 and TRBJ2-5; tentatively, D is TRBD1 (7 bases). Trimming took off 3 bases at V and 5 bases at J, with 16 bases between the two ends. CDR1 ENHRY and CDR2 SYGVKD come from the germline V gene. The CDR3 is made up of 15 amino acids. CDR3 sequence (DNA): TGTGCCATCAGTGACTTAGGGGGCCGGGAGGAGACCCAGTACTTC. It yields the protein CAISDLGGREETQYF.

In the case of this clonotype: One end of the junction does not line up with germline, which may come from a read error. The DNA of the CDR3 is TGTGCCAGCACCCCGCCGGGGCGCTTC. Translated: CASTPPGRF. The chain joins TRBV12-3 or TRBV12-4 to TRBJ2-1, with D perhaps TRBD1 or TRBD2 (5 bases each). The CDR3 consists of 9 residues.

This rearrangement joins TRBV7-9 to TRBJ2-7, with TRBD2 matching over 8 bases. The CDR3 has 14 residues. After removal of 4 bases from V and 5 bases from J, the junction contained 7 bases not matched to a gene. Germline CDR1 and CDR2: SEHNR and FQNEAQ (reference sequence). In DNA form, the CDR3 reads TGTGCCAGCAGCTATTCGGGGGGGCGTAACGAGCAGTACTTC. Amino acids: CASSYSGGRNEQYF.

V is TRBV24-1 and J is TRBJ2-2, with 8 bases matching TRBD1. CDR1 is KGHDR, CDR2 SFDVKD, per germline. The J segment lost 7 bases and the V segment lost 5 bases, leaving 5 bases of the junction unmatched. CDR3 length equals 14 residues. The CDR3 nucleotides are TGTGCCACCAGTGGGACAGGGAAGGGCGGGGAGCTGTTTTTT. Residues: CATSGTGKGGELFF.

The chain has TRBV5-4 and TRBJ2-5; unclear D gene. Looked up from germline, CDR1 is SGHNT and CDR2 is YYREEE (reference sequence). V was pared by 0 bases and J by 2 bases, with 2 bases between. The CDR3 runs to 12 residues. The CDR3: CASSLAQETQYF. The CDR3 region has the DNA TGTGCCAGCAGCTTGGCGCAAGAGACCCAGTACTTC. The full variable domain, its missing parts supplied by reference TRBV5-4 and TRBJ2-5, is ETGVTQSPTHLIKTRGQQVTLRCSSQSGHNTVSWYQQALGQGPQFIFQYYREEENGRGNFPPRFSGLQFPNYSSELNVNALELDDSALYLCASSLAQETQYFGPGTRLLVL.

This clonotype was counted ten times or more. The chain carries TRBV20-1 and TRBJ2-1, with 7 nucleotides matching TRBD1. CDR1 is DFQATT, CDR2 SNEGSKA, per germline (reference sequence). The CDR3 contains 14 residues. J lost 10 bases, V lost 3 bases, and 12 bases had no gene match. CDR3 in DNA: TGCAGTGCTAGCGCCCCCGACAGGGTGCGGGAGCAGTTCTTC. Its translation: CSASAPDRVREQFF.

The chain links TRBV12-3 or TRBV12-4 to TRBJ1-2; D is unclear. The CDR3 runs to 14 residues. V lost 2 bases and J 4 bases, leaving 11 bases between the germline ends. CDR3 sequence: CASSLQAVGYGYTF. DNA of the CDR3: TGTGCCAGCAGTTTACAAGCCGTGGGCTATGGCTACACCTTC.

This clonotype was counted between two and nine times. The J gene is TRBJ2-2, the V gene TRBV10-3; 10 bases line up with TRBD2. V gave up 10 bases and J gave up 5 bases; unmatched junction bases: 7. This CDR3 region has 14 residues. Germline lookup yields CDR1 ENHRY and CDR2 SYGVKD. The chain's CDR3 is CATLTSGLTGELFF. CDR3 DNA sequence: TGTGCCACCTTGACTAGCGGGCTTACCGGGGAGCTGTTTTTT.

The chain recombines TRBV6-1 with TRBJ1-6; TRBD1 might be the D (6 bases). Germline V gene data show CDR1 as MNHNS and CDR2 as SASEGT. The CDR3 extends over 14 amino acids. Deletions cut 8 bases from V and 6 bases from J, with 14 bases between. The CDR3 DNA reads as TGTGCCAGCGTAGGGGGGACTTTTAATTCACCCCTCCACTTT. It yields the protein CASVGGTFNSPLHF.

V usage is TRBV27 and J usage is TRBJ2-1; 14 bases map to TRBD2. Germline-derived CDR1 and CDR2 are MNHEY and SMNVEV (reference sequence). J was trimmed by 9 bases and V by 5 bases; bases with no gene match: 9. The CDR3 runs to 16 residues. DNA of the CDR3: TGTGCCAGCAGTCCGCTGACTAGCGGGGGGGCCCCTGAGCAGTTCTTC. Amino acids: CASSPLTSGGAPEQFF.

There are many counts of this clonotype. The CDR3 DNA is TGTGCCAGCAGTCTCAGTCGCGGTACGCAGTATTTT. This codes for CASSLSRGTQYF. This sequence joins TRBV6-2 or TRBV6-3 and TRBJ2-3, with D uncertain. Looked up from germline, CDR1 is MNHEY and CDR2 is SVGEGT. V gave up 5 bases and J gave up 8 bases, with 11 bases separating them. This CDR3 has 12 amino acids.

This clonotype was detected ten times or more. The chain's CDR3 is CASSGVPGYNQPQHF. The CDR3 DNA follows: TGTGCCAGCAGTGGAGTCCCGGGTTACAATCAGCCCCAGCATTTT. The rearrangement joins TRBV2 to TRBJ1-5; D unresolved. Per germline, CDR1 SNHLY and CDR2 FYNNEI. This CDR3 region has 15 residues. V was trimmed by 4 bases and J by 3 bases, leaving 13 bases between them.

The rearrangement links TRBV7-9 to TRBJ1-2; no clear D gene. Trimming took 2 bases from V and 8 from J, leaving 18 bases between them. The length of the CDR3 is 15 residues. Looked up from germline, CDR1 is SEHNR and CDR2 is FQNEAQ (reference sequence). Written as DNA, the CDR3 is TGTGCCAGCAGCTTACTGCGTGTCGTGGATAAGGGCTACACCTTC. Amino acid sequence: CASSLLRVVDKGYTF. The entire variable domain, with the rest obtained from reference TRBV7-9 and TRBJ1-2, is as follows: DTGVSQNPRHKITKRGQNVTFRCDPISEHNRLYWYRQTLGQGPEFLTYFQNEAQLEKSRLLSDRFSAERPKGSFSTLEIQRTEQGDSAMYLCASSLLRVVDKGYTFGSGTRLTVV.

V usage is TRBV15 and J usage is TRBJ1-4; maybe TRBD1 (6 bases). There are 17 residues in the CDR3. CDR1 is LNHNV, CDR2 YYDKDF, per germline (reference sequence). The germline V and J ends were trimmed by 1 base and 8 bases, with 20 bases remaining between them. The chain's CDR3 is CATSRVLSVVGQEKLFF. The CDR3 DNA is TGTGCCACCAGCAGAGTTCTTAGTGTGGTAGGACAGGAAAAACTGTTTTTT.

The genes are TRBV25-1 and TRBJ2-5; TRBD1 agrees at 8 bases. V lost 6 bases and J lost 4; bases outside the gene matches: 7. The CDR3 consists of 14 residues. Germline CDR1 and CDR2: MGHDK and SYGVNS. The CDR3 reads CASSKTGGGETQYF. CDR3 DNA: TGTGCCAGCAGCAAAACAGGGGGTGGAGAGACCCAGTACTTC. Full variable domain (missing parts from reference TRBV25-1 and TRBJ2-5): EADIYQTPRYLVIGTGKKITLECSQTMGHDKMYWYQQDPGMELHLIHYSYGVNSTEKGDLSSESTVSRIRTEHFPLTLESARPSHTSQYLCASSKTGGGETQYFGPGTRLLVL.

The rearrangement uses TRBV10-2 and TRBJ2-7; D not resolved. Trimming left V 0 bases short and J 6 bases short, with 12 bases between. Germline V gene data show CDR1 as WSHSY and CDR2 as SAAADI. The CDR3 runs to 14 residues. The CDR3 nucleotides are TGCGCCAGCAGTGAGTCAGGCAGGTTGGCCGAGCAGTACTTC. It is translated as CASSESGRLAEQYF.

This clonotype was seen at least ten times. CDR3 protein: CASSYSLPGISTDTQYF. The CDR3 DNA sequence: TGTGCCAGCAGTTACTCCCTTCCCGGGATAAGCACAGATACGCAGTATTTT. The chain combines TRBV6-5 with TRBJ2-3; D may be TRBD2 (5 bases). Trimming shortened V by 0 bases and J by 0 bases, and 13 bases separated the two germline ends. The germline CDR1 and CDR2 sequences are MNHEY and SVGAGI. The CDR3 runs to 17 residues.

The gene calls are TRBV13 and TRBJ2-7; 8 nucleotides match TRBD1. The CDR3 covers 16 residues. The V gene's germline CDR1 is PRHDT and CDR2 FYEKMQ (reference sequence). V shed 2 bases and J 9 bases; nucleotides not matched to a gene: 15. CDR3 amino acids: CASSLSSGTGSTGQYF. The CDR3 DNA sequence: TGTGCCAGCAGCTTATCGTCTGGGACAGGCTCTACGGGGCAGTACTTC.

The genes are TRBV25-1 and TRBJ2-7; TRBD2 is a possible D gene (5 bases). Deletions cut 6 bases from V and 2 bases from J, with 14 bases between. CDR3 length equals 14 residues. Germline CDR1 reads MGHDK; CDR2 reads SYGVNS. CDR3 region: CASSRSGITYEQYF. Written as DNA, the CDR3 is TGTGCCAGCAGCCGCTCCGGGATTACCTACGAGCAGTACTTC.

Concerning this clonotype itself: No conserved phenylalanine or tryptophan ends this CDR3, so it is likely a read error. The chain recombines TRBV7-6 with TRBJ1-2, with a weak D call TRBD1 (6 bases). Germline CDR1 is SGHVS and CDR2 is FNYEAQ. The CDR3 extends over 15 amino acids. V was trimmed by 1 base and J by 4 bases, leaving 13 bases between them. CDR3 loop: CASSLEVGQTYGYTL. In DNA form, the CDR3 reads TGTGCCAGCAGCTTAGAGGTTGGACAGACCTATGGCTACACCCTC.

There are many counts of this clonotype. The genes are TRBV7-2 and TRBJ2-1; TRBD1 matches at 7 bases. The CDR3 contains 14 residues. Germline lookup yields CDR1 SGHTA and CDR2 FQGNSA. J gave up 4 bases and V 3 bases, and 3 bases lay outside the gene matches. This CDR3 reads CASSLGDRYNEQFF. Here the CDR3 DNA reads TGTGCCAGCAGCTTGGGGGACAGATACAATGAGCAGTTCTTC. The complete variable domain, with remaining parts taken from reference TRBV7-2 and TRBJ2-1, reads GAGVSQSPSNKVTEKGKDVELRCDPISGHTALYWYRQSLGQGLEFLIYFQGNSAPDKSGLPSDRFSAERTGGSVSTLTIQRTQQEDSAVYLCASSLGDRYNEQFFGPGTRLTVL.

The chain employs TRBV15 and TRBJ1-5; perhaps TRBD1 as D (6 bases). Germline loops: CDR1 LNHNV, CDR2 YYDKDF (reference sequence). This CDR3 region has 15 residues. Trimming left V 0 bases short and J 3 bases short, with 9 bases between. CDR3 sequence: CATSRDQGINQPQHF. CDR3 coding DNA: TGTGCCACCAGCAGAGATCAGGGGATCAATCAGCCCCAGCATTTT.

The chain links TRBV20-1 to TRBJ1-6; D is undetermined. The CDR3 is 14 residues long. V lost 2 bases, J lost 9 bases, and 14 bases lay in between. In germline, CDR1 is DFQATT, CDR2 SNEGSKA (reference sequence). CDR3 in amino acids: CSARRLGSGSPLHF. The CDR3 DNA is TGCAGTGCTAGAAGACTGGGGTCGGGTTCACCCCTCCACTTT.